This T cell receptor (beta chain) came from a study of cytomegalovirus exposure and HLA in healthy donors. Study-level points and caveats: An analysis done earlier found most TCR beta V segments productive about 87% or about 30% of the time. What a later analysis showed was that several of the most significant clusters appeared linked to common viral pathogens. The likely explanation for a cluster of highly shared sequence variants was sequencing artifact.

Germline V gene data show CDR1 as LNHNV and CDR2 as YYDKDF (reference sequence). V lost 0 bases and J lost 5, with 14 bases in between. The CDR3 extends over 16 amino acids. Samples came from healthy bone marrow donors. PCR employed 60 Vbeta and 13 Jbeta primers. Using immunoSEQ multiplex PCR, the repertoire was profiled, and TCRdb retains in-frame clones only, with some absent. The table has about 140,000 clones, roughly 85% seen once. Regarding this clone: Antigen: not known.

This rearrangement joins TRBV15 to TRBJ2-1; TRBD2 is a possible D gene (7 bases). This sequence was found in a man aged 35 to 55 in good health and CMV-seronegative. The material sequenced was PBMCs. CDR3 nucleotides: TGTGCCACCAGCAGAGATTTCGGGGGGCAGAACAATGAGCAGTTCTTC. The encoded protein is CATSRDFGGQNNEQFF.